A single sample is the source of the 21 T cell receptor beta chains below, sequenced in a study of regulatory T cells in long-lasting Graves disease. Noted time point: newly diagnosed GD, antithyroid drugs for less than 3 months. From PBMCs, RNA was extracted and then used to make the TCR library. Libraries of TCR beta came from iRepertoire HTBI primers plus Arm-PCR of CDR3 regions. MiXCR, run by TCRdb on the multiplex PCR reads, gives a single entry per CDR3 protein. This sample has about 540,000 distinct CDR3 sequences, with approximately 13% found just once. These data were likewise used in another study, on T cells in Graves' hyperthyroidism and ophthalmopathy.

Sequenced here: peripheral blood mononuclear cells (PBMCs), sampled at new diagnosis, from a patient treated with antithyroid drugs. Receptors were obtained from a man aged 25 to 40 with Graves disease.

This chain uses TRBV2 with TRBJ2-1, with TRBD2 identical over 8 bases. V lost 7 bases, J lost 5 bases, and 13 bases stayed unmatched. The CDR3 covers 16 residues. CDR1 is SNHLY and CDR2 is FYNNEI in the germline V gene. The CDR3 reads CASNFAGGNADNEQFF. CDR3 in DNA: TGTGCCAGCAATTTCGCGGGAGGCAATGCGGACAATGAGCAGTTCTTC.

This clonotype appeared many times. A read error may account for a junction end that differs from germline. The chain joins TRBV20-1 to TRBJ2-3, with D possibly matching TRBD2 (5 bases). The CDR3 sequence is 11 residues long. The germline V gene encodes CDR1 DFQATT and CDR2 SNEGSKA (reference sequence). The CDR3 reads CSARGHTTQYF. For the CDR3, the DNA is TGCAGTGCCAGAGGGCATACGACGCAGTATTTT.

There are many counts of this clonotype. This chain joins TRBV28 and TRBJ2-1, with D uncertain. Trimming took off 3 bases at V and 9 bases at J, with 21 bases between the two ends. CDR3 length equals 16 residues. Germline loops: CDR1 MDHEN, CDR2 SYDVKM. CDR3 coding DNA: TGTGCCAGCAGTTTCGTTATCCGACTCGCGTCCGTTGAGCAGTTCTTC. This sequence encodes CASSFVIRLASVEQFF.

There are a few counts of this clonotype. The chain recombines TRBV20-1 with TRBJ2-1; TRBD2 aligns across 9 bases. The CDR3 has 14 residues. CDR1 and CDR2 (germline): DFQATT, SNEGSKA (reference sequence). CDR3 nucleotides: TGCAGGCCTTATAGCGGGAGTGGTTACAATGAGCAGTTCTTC. Encoded protein: CRPYSGSGYNEQFF.

This clonotype was found many times. CDR3 DNA: TGCGCCAGCAGACAGGAGGGGGATACGCAGTATTTT. Translated, it gives CASRQEGDTQYF. This chain joins TRBV5-1 and TRBJ2-3; TRBD2 might be the D (6 bases). The V gene's germline CDR1 is SGHRS and CDR2 YFSETQ. The CDR3 sequence is 12 residues long. V was pared by 5 bases and J by 6 bases, with 10 bases between.

The chain recombines TRBV20-1 with TRBJ1-6; no firm D call. Germline CDR1 is DFQATT and CDR2 is SNEGSKA (reference sequence). The V end lost 4 bases, the J end lost 7 bases, and 14 bases lay between the germline ends. The CDR3 spans 14 residues. DNA of the CDR3: TGCAGTGCTACGATGAGAGGGCTCAATTCACCCCTCCACTTT. This translates into CSATMRGLNSPLHF.

This clonotype was observed at least ten times. The chain joins TRBV9 to TRBJ2-1, with 10 bases fitting TRBD2. V shed 3 bases and J 0 bases; nucleotides not matched to a gene: 3. Germline CDR1 SGDLS, CDR2 YYNGEE. The length of the CDR3 is 16 residues. The CDR3 loop reads CASSESGRGSYNEQFF. Written as DNA, the CDR3 is TGTGCCAGCAGCGAGAGCGGGAGGGGCTCCTACAATGAGCAGTTCTTC. Combining the CDR3 with reference TRBV9 and TRBJ2-1 gives the whole variable domain DSGVTQTPKHLITATGQRVTLRCSPRSGDLSVYWYQQSLDQGLQFLIQYYNGEERAKGNILERFSAQQFPDLHSELNLSSLELGDSALYFCASSESGRGSYNEQFFGPGTRLTVL.

In its sample, this clonotype was seen many times. The chain has TRBV7-2 and TRBJ2-7, with D perhaps TRBD1 or TRBD2 (5 bases each). The CDR3 runs to 15 residues. V was trimmed by 4 bases and J by 0 bases, leaving 13 bases between them. CDR1 and CDR2 (germline): SGHTA, FQGNSA. CDR3 in amino acids: CASSYGAAFSYEQYF. In nucleotides, the CDR3 is TGTGCCAGCAGCTACGGGGCGGCTTTCTCCTACGAGCAGTACTTC.

This clonotype has only a few counts. The chain has TRBV10-3 and TRBJ2-7, with a tentative D call TRBD2 (6 bases). CDR3 length: 12 amino acids. The germline gives CDR1 ENHRY, CDR2 SYGVKD. Between the trimmed V and J ends, which lost 11 bases and 2 bases, there was a span of 13 bases. CDR3 nucleotides: TGTGCCGTAGGCCGGGGGACCTACGAGCAGTACTTC. It specifies CAVGRGTYEQYF.

In its sample, this clonotype was seen a few times. V and J are TRBV6-2 or TRBV6-3 and TRBJ2-7, with D possibly matching TRBD2 (5 bases). The CDR3 length is 16 residues. V dropped 4 bases and J dropped 2 bases, with 18 bases sitting between them. Germline CDR1 is MNHEY and CDR2 is SVGEGT. The CDR3 region is CASSLERGGGPYEQYF. In nucleotides, the CDR3 is TGTGCCAGCAGTTTGGAGAGAGGCGGAGGTCCCTACGAGCAGTACTTC.

This clonotype was observed many times. The CDR3 DNA is TGTGCCAGCAGTTACTCTGGGCTAGCGGGACTTTACAATGAGCAGTTCTTC. This codes for CASSYSGLAGLYNEQFF. The V call is TRBV6-2 or TRBV6-3, the J call TRBJ2-1, with 9 bases lining up with TRBD2. The germline V gene encodes CDR1 MNHEY and CDR2 SVGEGT. The CDR3 loop spans 17 amino acids. Trimming cost V 0 bases and J 4 bases; bases outside gene matches: 7.

The CDR3 loop reads CASSQEQWDTSTYEQYF. As DNA, the CDR3 is TGTGCCAGCAGCCAAGAGCAATGGGACACCTCCACCTACGAGCAGTACTTC. The V call is TRBV5-5, the J call TRBJ2-7; tentative D call: TRBD1 (6 bases). Germline CDR1 and CDR2: SGHKS and YYEKEE (reference sequence). V was trimmed by 4 bases and J by 2 bases, leaving 22 bases between them. CDR3 size: 17 residues.

This clonotype appeared a few times. J is TRBJ1-5 and V is TRBV19; no clear D gene. The CDR3 is 15 residues long. Trimming took off 7 bases at V and 7 bases at J, with 20 bases between the two ends. CDR1 is LNHDA, CDR2 SQIVND, per germline (reference sequence). The CDR3 here is CASKDFTEPGQPQHF. The CDR3 nucleotides read TGTGCCAGTAAGGACTTCACTGAACCGGGGCAGCCCCAGCATTTT.

This clonotype has a count of ten or more. The rearrangement joins TRBV20-1 to TRBJ1-2; the match to TRBD1 covers 10 bases. The CDR3 consists of 16 residues. Germline loops: CDR1 DFQATT, CDR2 SNEGSKA (reference sequence). Losses at the gene ends were 3 bases for V and 0 bases for J; bases not matched to a gene: 7. The CDR3 DNA reads TGCAGTGCTAGTCAGGACAGGGGGAGAGCTAACTATGGCTACACCTTC. Protein sequence: CSASQDRGRANYGYTF.

This clonotype was seen ten or more times. The chain joins TRBV16 to TRBJ1-4, with a weak D call TRBD1 (5 bases). Germline assignment: CDR1 KGHSY and CDR2 FQNENV. This CDR3 comprises 16 residues. Trimming left V 0 bases short and J 7 bases short, with 15 bases between. The CDR3 DNA sequence: TGTGCCAGCAGCCAATCAAGAGACAGTTCGCTTGAAAAACTGTTTTTT. Its protein is CASSQSRDSSLEKLFF.

The rearrangement links TRBV20-1 to TRBJ2-7; D is unclear. CDR3 size: 13 residues. Trimming left V 6 bases short and J 2 bases short, with 14 bases between. Germline V gene sequence: CDR1 DFQATT, CDR2 SNEGSKA (reference sequence). The CDR3 loop reads CSAASVYTYEQYF. The CDR3 bases are TGCAGTGCGGCCTCAGTTTATACCTACGAGCAGTACTTC.

This clonotype was seen only a few times. The gene calls are TRBV9 and TRBJ2-1, with 11 bases identical to TRBD2. This CDR3 is 15 amino acids long. Germline CDR1 and CDR2: SGDLS and YYNGEE. With V trimmed by 3 bases and J by 7 bases, 6 bases remained unmatched. As DNA, the CDR3 is TGTGCCAGCAGCGCCACTAGCGGGAGAATTAATGAGCAGTTCTTC. Translation: CASSATSGRINEQFF.

This clonotype was recorded at least ten times. This chain links TRBV20-1 with TRBJ2-3; no clear D. Per the germline V gene, CDR1 is DFQATT and CDR2 is SNEGSKA (reference sequence). This CDR3 comprises 13 residues. Trimming removed 0 bases from V and 6 bases from J, with 10 bases in between. CDR3: CSARDPIRDTQYF. The DNA of the CDR3 is TGCAGTGCTAGAGACCCGATCAGGGATACGCAGTATTTT.

This rearrangement joins TRBV9 to TRBJ2-3; 10 nucleotides line up with TRBD2. Trimming at V came to 3 bases and at J to 12 bases, leaving 7 bases not matched to a gene. Germline V gene lookup returns CDR1 SGDLS and CDR2 YYNGEE. This CDR3 contains 13 residues. The CDR3 sequence: CASSGGAGGPQYF. In nucleotides, the CDR3 is TGTGCCAGCAGCGGGGGAGCGGGAGGGCCCCAGTATTTT.

This rearrangement joins TRBV27 to TRBJ2-3; D may be TRBD1 (5 bases). Trimming removed 2 bases at V and 13 bases at J, with 10 bases between. Germline CDR1 is MNHEY and CDR2 is SMNVEV (reference sequence). CDR3 size: 11 residues. CDR3 in DNA: TGTGCCAGCAGTTTAGACCGCAGGGAGTATTTT. Protein: CASSLDRREYF.

This clonotype has at least ten counts. The genes are TRBV7-9 and TRBJ1-1; no clear D. Germline V gene lookup returns CDR1 SEHNR and CDR2 FQNEAQ (reference sequence). V shed 5 bases and J shed 4 bases, with 11 bases lying between them. The CDR3 is 13 residues long. Written as DNA, the CDR3 is TGTGCCAGCAGCCCAAGCGGACGCACTGAAGCTTTCTTT. As protein: CASSPSGRTEAFF. Filled out from reference TRBV7-9 and TRBJ1-1, the complete variable domain reads DTGVSQNPRHKITKRGQNVTFRCDPISEHNRLYWYRQTLGQGPEFLTYFQNEAQLEKSRLLSDRFSAERPKGSFSTLEIQRTEQGDSAMYLCASSPSGRTEAFFGQGTRLTVV.